This TCR beta chain emerged from a study of T cells in Graves' hyperthyroidism and ophthalmopathy. Amplification of TCR beta CDR3 regions was performed using RNA transcripts as template. The HTBI primer set was used in a first-round RT-PCR of the TCR CDR3. One entry per CDR3 protein, called by TCRdb with MiXCR from the multiplex PCR reads. The sample lists hundreds of thousands of distinct CDR3 sequences, under 15% occurring once. V lost 6 bases to trimming and J lost 4 bases; unmatched junction nucleotides: 8. CDR1 and CDR2 from the germline V gene are MNHEY and SVGEGT. The CDR3 consists of 14 residues. This clonotype has only a few counts.

The chain recombines TRBV6-2 or TRBV6-3 with TRBJ1-1, with 7 bases aligning to TRBD1. This sequence originates from a woman aged 25-40 years with Graves' hyperthyroidism. Specimen: blood. The CDR3 protein is CASRGTDRPTEAFF. CDR3 DNA: TGTGCCAGCAGGGGGACAGACCGACCCACTGAAGCTTTCTTT.